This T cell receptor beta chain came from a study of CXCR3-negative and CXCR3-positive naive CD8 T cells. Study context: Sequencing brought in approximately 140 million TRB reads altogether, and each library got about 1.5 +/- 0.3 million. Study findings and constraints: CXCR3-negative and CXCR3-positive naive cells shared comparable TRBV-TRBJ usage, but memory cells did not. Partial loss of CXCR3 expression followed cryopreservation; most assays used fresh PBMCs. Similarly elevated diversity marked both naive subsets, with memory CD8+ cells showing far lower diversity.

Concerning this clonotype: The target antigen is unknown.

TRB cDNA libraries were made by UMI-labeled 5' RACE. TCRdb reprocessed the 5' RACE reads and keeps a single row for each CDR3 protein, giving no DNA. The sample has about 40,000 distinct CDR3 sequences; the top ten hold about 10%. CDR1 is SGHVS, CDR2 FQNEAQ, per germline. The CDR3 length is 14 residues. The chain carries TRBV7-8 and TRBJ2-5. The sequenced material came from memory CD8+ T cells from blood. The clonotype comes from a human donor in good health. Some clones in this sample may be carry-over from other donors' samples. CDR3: CASRYQGYQETQYF.